Below are 5 T cell receptor beta chains sequenced from a single sample in a study of shared T cell receptors in the human thymus. Sequencing used immunoSEQ multiplex PCR; TCRdb keeps in-frame clones, though not all of them. Of 500,000 to 550,000 clones in the sample, about 80% were seen once. The same data also contributed to another study, on human thymus T cells.

The specimen was thymocytes. The origin of the receptors is a boy under three years old with a congenital heart defect.

The chain recombines TRBV11-3 with TRBJ2-7, with D tentatively TRBD2 (5 bases). Germline CDR1 SGHNT, CDR2 YENEEA. This CDR3 comprises 17 residues. The V gene lost 5 bases and the J gene lost 0 bases, with 20 bases spanning the gap. The CDR3 sequence is CASSPGRRLPPSYEQYF. The CDR3 DNA sequence: TGTGCCAGCAGCCCGGGCAGGAGACTACCCCCCTCCTACGAGCAGTACTTC.

The rearrangement uses TRBV5-1 and TRBJ1-1; 7 bases agree with TRBD1. CDR1 SGHRS and CDR2 YFSETQ come from the germline V gene. The CDR3 sequence is 19 residues long. The trim removed 5 bases at V and 2 bases at J, leaving 21 bases unmatched. The CDR3 nucleotides are TGCGCCAGCAGGGAGAACAGGGGCCGCACGACCCCTAGTAACACTGAAGCTTTCTTT. Translation: CASRENRGRTTPSNTEAFF. Combining the CDR3 with reference TRBV5-1 and TRBJ1-1 gives the whole variable domain KAGVTQTPRYLIKTRGQQVTLSCSPISGHRSVSWYQQTPGQGLQFLFEYFSETQRNKGNFPGRFSGRQFSNSRSEMNVSTLELGDSALYLCASRENRGRTTPSNTEAFFGQGTRLTVV.

The chain links TRBV6-1 to TRBJ2-7, with D maybe TRBD2 (6 bases). With 6 bases removed from V and 5 bases from J, the gap between germline ends came to 8 bases. The CDR3 length is 11 residues. The germline V gene encodes CDR1 MNHNS and CDR2 SASEGT. CDR3 sequence: CASRRLDEQYF. CDR3 nucleotides: TGTGCCAGCAGGAGACTAGACGAGCAGTACTTC.

The J gene is TRBJ2-1, the V gene TRBV4-3, with TRBD2 matching 8 bases. The germline V gene has CDR1 LGHNA and CDR2 YSLEER. V lost 0 bases to trimming and J lost 4 bases; unmatched junction nucleotides: 11. The CDR3 has 18 residues. CDR3 nucleotides: TGCGCCAGCAGCCAAGAATTGTGGCGGGAGGTGGGTTACAATGAGCAGTTCTTC. It codes for CASSQELWREVGYNEQFF.

This chain uses TRBV5-4 with TRBJ2-5; D might be TRBD2 (7 bases). V was pared by 0 bases and J by 7 bases, with 16 bases between. Germline V lookup: CDR1 SGHNT, CDR2 YYREEE (reference sequence). The CDR3 has 15 amino acids. CDR3 DNA: TGTGCCAGCAGCTTGGGGGGGCGGGAGAAGGTGACCCAGTACTTC. Residues: CASSLGGREKVTQYF.